The 23 T cell receptor beta chains below all came from one sample that was sequenced in a study of neoadjuvant anti-PD-1 for oral cavity cancer. Libraries were prepared by immunoSEQ multiplex PCR; TCRdb keeps only in-frame clonotypes and omits some of them. The table has more than 25,000 clones, 80% seen once; the top ten hold about 3.4%. The time point denotes: after neoadjuvant nivolumab, at surgical resection. This sample comprised PBMCs, obtained after nivolumab (anti-PD-1) treatment. All receptors come from a person between 40 and 85 years old with oral cavity squamous cell carcinoma.

The J gene is TRBJ1-6, the V gene TRBV6-9, with 9 bases identical to TRBD1. The CDR3 length is 14 residues. The V gene's germline CDR1 is MNHGY and CDR2 SVAAGI. Unmatched junction bases numbered 10, after V lost 5 bases and J lost 14 bases. DNA of the CDR3: TGTGCCAGCAGTATAGAGGGACAGGGATTATCCCTCCACTTT. Translating gives CASSIEGQGLSLHF.

The chain couples TRBV30 to TRBJ2-5; maybe TRBD1 (5 bases). CDR3 length: 16 residues. The germline CDR1 and CDR2 sequences are GTSNPN and SVGIG (reference sequence). The V gene lost 3 bases and the J gene lost 2 bases, with 19 bases spanning the gap. For the CDR3, the DNA is TGTGCCTGGAGCTCCGGTAGGTCAGGGAAACAAGAGACCCAGTACTTC. Protein sequence: CAWSSGRSGKQETQYF. Full variable domain (missing parts from reference TRBV30 and TRBJ2-5): SQTIHQWPATLVQPVGSPLSLECTVEGTSNPNLYWYRQAAGRGLQLLFYSVGIGQISSEVPQNLSASRPQDRQFILSSKKLLLSDSGFYLCAWSSGRSGKQETQYFGPGTRLLVL.

The gene calls are TRBV5-8 and TRBJ1-1; TRBD1 matches at 7 bases. CDR3 length: 16 amino acids. Germline V gene lookup returns CDR1 SGHTS and CDR2 YDEGEE. The V gene end was trimmed by 5 bases and the J gene end by 3 bases; junction bases not matched to a gene: 13. In DNA, the CDR3 is TGTGCCAGCAGACTATACAGGGGAGGAAGGTACACTGAAGCTTTCTTT. Encoded protein: CASRLYRGGRYTEAFF. Looking up the rest from reference TRBV5-8 and TRBJ1-1 gives the full variable domain: EAGVTQSPTHLIKTRGQQATLRCSPISGHTSVYWYQQALGLGLQFLLWYDEGEERNRGNFPPRFSGRQFPNYSSELNVNALELEDSALYLCASRLYRGGRYTEAFFGQGTRLTVV.

V gene TRBV5-4 combines with J gene TRBJ1-4; D ambiguous. V lost 0 bases and J 7 bases, leaving 10 bases between the germline ends. The CDR3 is 14 residues long. Per the germline V gene, CDR1 is SGHNT and CDR2 is YYREEE (reference sequence). The CDR3 protein is CASSLGGKLEKLFF. The CDR3, as DNA: TGTGCCAGCAGCTTGGGTGGGAAACTTGAAAAACTGTTTTTT. The complete variable domain, with remaining parts taken from reference TRBV5-4 and TRBJ1-4, reads ETGVTQSPTHLIKTRGQQVTLRCSSQSGHNTVSWYQQALGQGPQFIFQYYREEENGRGNFPPRFSGLQFPNYSSELNVNALELDDSALYLCASSLGGKLEKLFFGSGTQLSVL.

This clone was seen just once. The chain links TRBV9 to TRBJ1-3, with D possibly TRBD1 on 6 matching bases. In germline, CDR1 is SGDLS, CDR2 YYNGEE. Trimming took 3 bases from V and 2 from J, leaving 18 bases between them. CDR3 length: 17 amino acids. In DNA form, the CDR3 reads TGTGCCAGCAGCGCCCAACCGATAACAGGGACTGGAAACACCATATATTTT. It is translated as CASSAQPITGTGNTIYF.

The chain is built from TRBV7-2 and TRBJ1-6; D not resolved. The CDR3 totals 14 residues. Trimming pared 2 bases from V and 7 bases from J, leaving 9 bases between. From germline, CDR1 is SGHTA and CDR2 FQGNSA. CDR3 in DNA: TGTGCCAGCAGCTTAAAGCTATCAAATTCACCCCTCCACTTT. Its translation: CASSLKLSNSPLHF.

J is TRBJ2-2 and V is TRBV6-4; TRBD1 aligns across 11 bases. The CDR3 covers 14 residues. Germline V CDR1 and CDR2: MRHNA, SNTAGT. V lost 2 bases to trimming and J lost 7 bases; unmatched junction nucleotides: 0. This CDR3 is CASSDGTGGGELFF. In DNA form, the CDR3 reads TGTGCCAGCAGTGACGGGACAGGGGGCGGGGAGCTGTTTTTT.

This clone turned up a few times. This chain connects TRBV19 to TRBJ2-1; 12 bases match TRBD2. CDR1 is LNHDA and CDR2 is SQIVND in the germline V gene (reference sequence). The V and J ends lost 6 bases and 3 bases, in that order; junction bases with no gene match: 3. The CDR3 runs to 15 residues. Here the CDR3 reads CASRPSGGVYNEQFF. For the CDR3, the DNA is TGTGCCAGTAGGCCTAGCGGGGGGGTCTACAATGAGCAGTTCTTC. The variable domain in full, with the rest retrieved from reference TRBV19 and TRBJ2-1, is DGGITQSPKYLFRKEGQNVTLSCEQNLNHDAMYWYRQDPGQGLRLIYYSQIVNDFQKGDIAEGYSVSREKKESFPLTVTSAQKNPTAFYLCASRPSGGVYNEQFFGPGTRLTVL.

The chain employs TRBV6-5 and TRBJ2-6; no clear D. Germline CDR1 is MNHEY and CDR2 is SVGAGI. The CDR3 sequence is 16 residues long. The V and J ends lost 0 bases and 0 bases respectively, with 6 bases between them. In DNA, the CDR3 is TGTGCCAGCAGTTACTCAGACATCTCTGGGGCCAACGTCCTGACTTTC. Its translation is CASSYSDISGANVLTF.

This clone was seen a few times. The V call is TRBV28, the J call TRBJ1-2; D not certain. Germline V CDR1 and CDR2: MDHEN, SYDVKM. The CDR3 covers 13 residues. V shed 2 bases and J shed 5 bases, with 9 bases lying between them. As DNA, the CDR3 is TGTGCCAGCAGTTTAGTGGCCGCTTATGGCTACACCTTC. It codes for CASSLVAAYGYTF.

The V gene is TRBV9, the J gene TRBJ2-5; the D is unclear. Germline CDR1 and CDR2: SGDLS and YYNGEE. The ends were cut back, 3 bases at V and 2 bases at J, with 11 bases in the middle. The length of the CDR3 is 14 residues. The chain's CDR3 is CASSEPTAQETQYF. The CDR3 DNA reads as TGTGCCAGCAGCGAGCCCACGGCTCAAGAGACCCAGTACTTC.

This chain uses TRBV2 with TRBJ1-4; D might be TRBD1 (5 bases). Per the germline V gene, CDR1 is SNHLY and CDR2 is FYNNEI. Trimming shortened V by 2 bases and J by 8 bases, and 9 bases separated the two germline ends. The CDR3 loop spans 13 amino acids. The chain's CDR3 is CASSESGHEKLFF. CDR3 sequence (DNA): TGTGCCAGCAGTGAATCGGGGCACGAAAAACTGTTTTTT.

The rearrangement uses TRBV28 and TRBJ1-2; 8 bases line up with TRBD1. The V and J ends lost 5 bases and 7 bases, in that order; junction bases with no gene match: 12. This CDR3 is 15 amino acids long. In germline, CDR1 is MDHEN, CDR2 SYDVKM. The CDR3 DNA reads as TGTGCCAGCAGTCTAAGCGGACAGGGCATATTTGGCTACACCTTC. It codes for CASSLSGQGIFGYTF.

V and J are TRBV9 and TRBJ2-5; tentative D call: TRBD2 (6 bases). The V end was cut by 3 bases, the J end by 1 base, with 16 bases between. There are 16 residues in the CDR3. Per the germline V gene, CDR1 is SGDLS and CDR2 is YYNGEE. CDR3: CASSGVGLGGQETQYF. The CDR3, as DNA: TGTGCCAGCAGCGGAGTGGGCTTGGGAGGCCAAGAGACCCAGTACTTC.

This sequence joins TRBV7-2 and TRBJ1-2, with D perhaps TRBD1 (5 bases). The V gene's germline CDR1 is SGHTA and CDR2 FQGNSA. Trimming removed 3 bases from V and 2 bases from J, with 10 bases in between. The CDR3 loop spans 14 amino acids. CDR3 sequence reads: CASSFPGMNYGYTF. DNA of the CDR3: TGTGCCAGCAGCTTCCCAGGGATGAACTATGGCTACACCTTC.

The chain is built from TRBV7-2 and TRBJ1-2; 9 bases are a match to TRBD1. The germline CDR1 and CDR2 sequences are SGHTA and FQGNSA. Germline trimming cut 5 bases from V and 4 bases from J; bases unmatched to any gene: 11. CDR3 length: 16 residues. CDR3 sequence: CASSPGEGQGGYGYTF. In DNA, the CDR3 is TGTGCCAGCAGCCCCGGTGAGGGACAGGGTGGCTATGGCTACACCTTC.

The chain is built from TRBV7-9 and TRBJ2-3; D gene ambiguous. Germline-derived CDR1 and CDR2 are SEHNR and FQNEAQ (reference sequence). The CDR3 consists of 13 residues. Trimming stripped 5 bases from V and 3 bases from J, with 9 bases between. The CDR3 spells CASSHRITDTQYF. The CDR3 bases are TGTGCCAGCAGCCATAGGATTACAGATACGCAGTATTTT.

This chain connects TRBV4-1 to TRBJ2-7, with D uncertain. V lost 4 bases to trimming and J lost 3 bases, with 10 bases between them. The CDR3 totals 13 residues. The V gene's germline CDR1 is MGHRA and CDR2 YSYEKL. CDR3 nucleotides: TGCGCCAGCAGCCTAATGACGTTCTACGAGCAGTACTTC. It specifies CASSLMTFYEQYF.

This clone has just one count. The genes are TRBV5-6 and TRBJ1-4, with a weak D call TRBD1 (5 bases). Germline CDR1 SGHDT, CDR2 YYEEEE. V was cut by 2 bases and J by 8 bases, with 19 bases left in between. This CDR3 is built from 16 residues. DNA of the CDR3: TGTGCCAGCAGCTTTCTGGGACGTCTCAGGGACGAAAAACTGTTTTTT. Its protein is CASSFLGRLRDEKLFF. Supplemented by reference TRBV5-6 and TRBJ1-4, the full variable domain reads DAGVTQSPTHLIKTRGQQVTLRCSPKSGHDTVSWYQQALGQGPQFIFQYYEEEERQRGNFPDRFSGHQFPNYSSELNVNALLLGDSALYLCASSFLGRLRDEKLFFGSGTQLSVL.

V gene TRBV4-1 combines with J gene TRBJ1-4; D ambiguous. CDR3 length: 18 residues. With 3 bases removed from V and 0 bases from J, the gap between germline ends came to 17 bases. Per the germline V gene, CDR1 is MGHRA and CDR2 is YSYEKL. Here the CDR3 reads CASSHGIVIIATNEKLFF. The CDR3 DNA reads as TGCGCCAGCAGCCACGGGATAGTTATTATTGCAACTAATGAAAAACTGTTTTTT.

This sequence joins TRBV6-1 and TRBJ1-2; the D is unclear. Per the germline V gene, CDR1 is MNHNS and CDR2 is SASEGT. The CDR3 has 14 amino acids. Trimming shortened V by 3 bases and J by 7 bases, and 15 bases separated the two germline ends. In nucleotides, the CDR3 is TGTGCCAGCAGTGATTCGGAGTGGGTTCCTGGCTACACCTTC. It codes for CASSDSEWVPGYTF.

Sample share makes this clone medium-sized. V usage is TRBV10-3 and J usage is TRBJ2-5; D gene unclear. The germline V and J ends were trimmed by 2 bases and 5 bases, with 3 bases remaining between them. From germline, CDR1 is ENHRY and CDR2 SYGVKD. The CDR3 is 11 residues long. The CDR3 nucleotides are TGTGCCATCAGTGAGGAGGAGACCCAGTACTTC. Amino acids: CAISEEETQYF.

The chain links TRBV19 to TRBJ1-5, with TRBD1 matching 11 bases. The CDR3 sequence is 13 residues long. CDR1 LNHDA and CDR2 SQIVND come from the germline V gene (reference sequence). V was pared by 7 bases and J by 7 bases, with 3 bases of the junction left unmatched. The CDR3 here is CASNWDRGQPQHF. CDR3 nucleotides: TGTGCCAGTAACTGGGACAGGGGGCAGCCCCAGCATTTT.